This TCR beta chain comes out of a study of cytomegalovirus exposure and HLA in healthy donors. Study summary: Earlier, 100 million to 130 million unique TCR beta sequences were recovered from roughly 200 million T cells by an analysis. Points from the study as a whole: Reports credit the classifier with highly specific, highly sensitive diagnosis of cytomegalovirus status.

This clone was detected only once. Its specificity is not known. The PCR was carried out with 60 Vbeta primers and 13 Jbeta primers. Profiled with immunoSEQ multiplex PCR; TCRdb holds only in-frame clones, not every one. The repertoire has about 130,000 clones, around three quarters of them found once; the top ten carry around 1.9%. The CDR3 extends over 12 amino acids. V was shortened by 3 bases and J by 7 bases, with 10 bases between the two germline ends. In germline, CDR1 is MDHEN, CDR2 SYDVKM. This chain joins TRBV28 and TRBJ2-7; D is ambiguous. Sequenced input: PBMCs. The TCR originated in a woman aged 45-65 years in good health and CMV-seronegative. The CDR3 here is CASSFRRREQYF. The CDR3 bases are TGTGCCAGCAGTTTCCGAAGGCGGGAGCAGTACTTC. The variable domain in full, with the rest retrieved from reference TRBV28 and TRBJ2-7, is DVKVTQSSRYLVKRTGEKVFLECVQDMDHENMFWYRQDPGLGLRLIYFSYDVKMKEKGDIPEGYSVSREKKERFSLILESASTNQTSMYLCASSFRRREQYFGPGTRLTVT.